This T cell receptor (beta chain) was sequenced for a study of human T cells and chemical hapten exposure. Study-wide results and limits: Patch test score showed a positive correlation with PT1 expanded TCR counts.

Individual cDNA molecules in this library carried unique molecular identifiers. TCRdb re-called the RACE reads with MiXCR, one entry per CDR3 protein. This sample has 90,000 or so distinct CDR3 sequences, with about 8% found just once. Time point given: pre-sensitization, week 0. As for treatment: therapeutic diphenylcyclopropenone sensitization with weekly scalp DPC. V was pared by 5 bases and J by 3 bases, with 15 bases between. The CDR3 is 15 residues long. Of note for this clonotype: What it binds is unknown.

This clonotype was obtained from a man between 40 and 49 years old with alopecia areata. Some clones in this sample may be carry-over from other donors' samples. The gene calls are TRBV12-3 or TRBV12-4 and TRBJ2-3; no definite D call. The sample here was whole blood, taken in connection with sensitization to the hapten diphenylcyclopropenone (DPC). Here the CDR3 DNA reads TGTGCCAGCAGTCAAATGTTTCATTCGACAGATACGCAGTATTTT. Translation gives CASSQMFHSTDTQYF.